What follows are 10 T cell receptor beta chains derived from one specimen sequenced in a study of OX40 agonist ivuxolimab in advanced cancers. Clones were sequenced by immunoSEQ multiplex PCR, and TCRdb holds only the in-frame ones, with some missing. Among tens of thousands of clones listed, about nine tenths were seen once. This specimen was CD4+ or CD8+ T cells sorted from blood, taken in a trial of the OX40 agonist ivuxolimab. The receptors were gathered from an adult with an advanced solid tumor such as melanoma, head and neck, liver or kidney cancer.

V is TRBV5-1 and J is TRBJ1-1; 8 nucleotides agree with TRBD1. There are 14 residues in the CDR3. The V and J ends lost 0 bases and 7 bases, in that order; junction bases with no gene match: 5. Germline CDR1 SGHRS, CDR2 YFSETQ. DNA of the CDR3: TGCGCCAGCAGCTTGGCCAGGGGGCAGGGTGAAGCTTTCTTT. Its protein is CASSLARGQGEAFF.

In its sample, this clone was seen a few times. The chain links TRBV9 to TRBJ1-1; the D is unclear. The CDR3 length is 16 residues. V gave up 0 bases and J gave up 1 base, with 13 bases separating them. Germline-derived CDR1 and CDR2 are SGDLS and YYNGEE. Here the CDR3 reads CASSVATNQGNTEAFF. The CDR3 nucleotides are TGTGCCAGCAGCGTAGCTACGAATCAAGGGAACACTGAAGCTTTCTTT.

The genes are TRBV30 and TRBJ1-1, with TRBD1 as a possible D gene (5 bases). The V gene's germline CDR1 is GTSNPN and CDR2 SVGIG (reference sequence). The CDR3 extends over 13 amino acids. V gave up 5 bases and J gave up 1 base, with 11 bases separating them. As DNA, the CDR3 is TGTGCCTGGGTATTTGGGGGGAACACTGAAGCTTTCTTT. Its protein is CAWVFGGNTEAFF.

The rearrangement joins TRBV6-6 to TRBJ2-2; no clear D. The CDR3 has 14 residues. From germline, CDR1 is MNHNY and CDR2 SVGAGI (reference sequence). Between the trimmed V and J ends, which lost 8 bases and 2 bases, there was a span of 12 bases. Here the CDR3 reads CASGSPLNTGELFF. In DNA, the CDR3 is TGTGCCAGCGGGTCCCCTTTAAACACCGGGGAGCTGTTTTTT.

This chain connects TRBV7-2 to TRBJ2-1, with 10 positions matching TRBD2. The V gene's germline CDR1 is SGHTA and CDR2 FQGNSA. The trim removed 3 bases at V and 2 bases at J, leaving 1 base unmatched. The CDR3 runs 15 residues. CDR3 sequence (DNA): TGTGCCAGCAGCTTGACTAGCGGGCCCTACAATGAGCAGTTCTTC. Its translation is CASSLTSGPYNEQFF.

V usage is TRBV5-1 and J usage is TRBJ2-1; 9 bases fit TRBD2. Per the germline V gene, CDR1 is SGHRS and CDR2 is YFSETQ. This CDR3 region has 15 residues. With V trimmed by 4 bases and J by 6 bases, 8 bases remained unmatched. CDR3 loop: CASSLLAGSLNEQFF. CDR3 DNA: TGCGCCAGCAGCCTGCTAGCGGGATCCCTCAATGAGCAGTTCTTC.

The table lists this clone with a count of one. The chain links TRBV6-5 to TRBJ1-1; D perhaps matches TRBD1 (5 bases). Germline loops: CDR1 MNHEY, CDR2 SVGAGI. V was pared by 2 bases and J by 8 bases, with 12 bases between. CDR3 size: 13 residues. The CDR3 DNA is TGTGCCAGCAGTTACGACGTACCAGGGGAAGCTTTCTTT. Encoded protein: CASSYDVPGEAFF.

This clone appeared once. J is TRBJ2-1 and V is TRBV7-6, with 7 bases matching TRBD2. The CDR3 is 16 amino acids. From germline, CDR1 is SGHVS and CDR2 FNYEAQ. J gave up 3 bases and V 3 bases, and 8 bases lay outside the gene matches. CDR3 region: CASSLGGNRNYNEQFF. The CDR3 nucleotides are TGTGCCAGCAGCTTGGGGGGGAACAGGAACTACAATGAGCAGTTCTTC.

This chain links TRBV7-3 with TRBJ2-2, with 10 bases that match TRBD2. Trimming took 4 bases from V and 6 from J; bases not matched to a gene: 8. CDR3 length: 16 amino acids. Germline values: CDR1 SGHTA, CDR2 FQGTGA. As DNA, the CDR3 is TGTGCCAGCAGCTCGTCTAGCGGGAGAGTCCCCGGGGAGCTGTTTTTT. It yields the protein CASSSSSGRVPGELFF.

The CDR3 region has the DNA TGTGCCAGCAGCGCGACAGGGGGCGAGGGCACAGATACGCAGTATTTT. It translates to CASSATGGEGTDTQYF. The chain recombines TRBV9 with TRBJ2-3; TRBD1 matches 10 bases. CDR1 and CDR2 from the germline V gene are SGDLS and YYNGEE. J gave up 1 base and V 3 bases, and 5 bases lay outside the gene matches. The length of the CDR3 is 16 residues.